The clone carrying this T cell receptor beta chain was recorded only once. The target antigen is unknown. This specimen comes from a study of radiation and T cells in renal cell carcinoma. Regarding the study as a whole: In blood, top tumor clones expanded by 2 weeks, shrinking by 4. Pretreatment tumor biopsies were lacking, so baseline clonotypes are unknown.

CDR1 is SGHKS, CDR2 YYEKEE, per germline (reference sequence). This CDR3 is built from 10 residues. Trimming stripped 0 bases from V and 9 bases from J, with 3 bases between. Time point given: baseline pretreatment blood. Treatment noted: 15 Gy SBRT to primary tumor, nephrectomy 4 weeks later. Clear cell pathology was present in this patient's renal cell carcinoma. Here immunoSEQ multiplex PCR was the method, and the copy in TCRdb shows in-frame clones only, minus some. The sample includes 100,000 to 150,000 clones, roughly four fifths of them seen just once. V is TRBV5-5 and J is TRBJ2-5; D uncertain. The source is a woman aged 55-70 years with renal cell carcinoma. This specimen was blood, taken from a patient whose treatment included radiotherapy and nephrectomy. The CDR3 reads CASSLVSQYF. The CDR3 bases are TGTGCCAGCAGCTTGGTGTCCCAGTACTTC.